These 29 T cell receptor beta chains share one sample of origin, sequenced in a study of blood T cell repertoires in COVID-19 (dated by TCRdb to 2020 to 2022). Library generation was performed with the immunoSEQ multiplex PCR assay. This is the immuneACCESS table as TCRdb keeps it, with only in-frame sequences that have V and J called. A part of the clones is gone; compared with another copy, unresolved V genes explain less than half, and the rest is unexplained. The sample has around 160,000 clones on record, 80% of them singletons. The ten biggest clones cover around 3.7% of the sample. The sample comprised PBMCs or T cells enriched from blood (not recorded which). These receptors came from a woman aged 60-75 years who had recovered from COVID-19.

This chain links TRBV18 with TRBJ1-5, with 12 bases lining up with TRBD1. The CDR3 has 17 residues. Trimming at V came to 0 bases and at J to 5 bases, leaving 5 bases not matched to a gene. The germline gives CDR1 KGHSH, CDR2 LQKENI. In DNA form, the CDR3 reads TGTGCCAGCTCACCACCGTCCGGGACAGGGGGCTATCAGCCCCAGCATTTT. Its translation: CASSPPSGTGGYQPQHF.

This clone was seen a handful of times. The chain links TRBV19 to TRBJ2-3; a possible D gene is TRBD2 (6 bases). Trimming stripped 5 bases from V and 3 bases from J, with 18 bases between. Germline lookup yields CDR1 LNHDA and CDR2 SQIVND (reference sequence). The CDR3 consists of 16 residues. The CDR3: CASSSLGGVVTDTQYF. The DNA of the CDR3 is TGTGCCAGTAGTTCCCTAGGCGGGGTTGTAACAGATACGCAGTATTTT.

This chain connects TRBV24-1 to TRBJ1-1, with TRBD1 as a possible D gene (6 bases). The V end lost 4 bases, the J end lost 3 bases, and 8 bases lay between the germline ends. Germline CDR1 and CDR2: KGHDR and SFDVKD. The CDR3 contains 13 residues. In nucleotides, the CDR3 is TGTGCCACCAGTGACCCAGGGGACACTGAAGCTTTCTTT. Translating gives CATSDPGDTEAFF.

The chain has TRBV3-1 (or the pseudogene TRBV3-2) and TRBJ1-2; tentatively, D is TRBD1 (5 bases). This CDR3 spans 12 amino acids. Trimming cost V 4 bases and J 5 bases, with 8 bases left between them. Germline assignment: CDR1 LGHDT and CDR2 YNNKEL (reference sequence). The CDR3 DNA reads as TGTGCCAGCAGCCCGCGGGGGTATGGCTACACCTTC. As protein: CASSPRGYGYTF.

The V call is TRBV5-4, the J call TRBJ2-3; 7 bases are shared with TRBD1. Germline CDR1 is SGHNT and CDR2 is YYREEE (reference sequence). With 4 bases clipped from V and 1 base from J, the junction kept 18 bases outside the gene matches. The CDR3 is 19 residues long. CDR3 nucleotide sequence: TGTGCCAGCAGCCTCGATCCAAAAATGACAGGGTGGGGCACAGATACGCAGTATTTT. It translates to CASSLDPKMTGWGTDTQYF.

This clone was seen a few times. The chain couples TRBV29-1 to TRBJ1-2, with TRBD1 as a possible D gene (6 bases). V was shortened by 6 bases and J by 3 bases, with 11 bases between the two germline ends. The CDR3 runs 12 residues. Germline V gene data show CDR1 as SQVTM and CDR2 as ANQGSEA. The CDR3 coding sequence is TGCAGCGTGAAAAGACAGGACTATGGCTACACCTTC. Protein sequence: CSVKRQDYGYTF.

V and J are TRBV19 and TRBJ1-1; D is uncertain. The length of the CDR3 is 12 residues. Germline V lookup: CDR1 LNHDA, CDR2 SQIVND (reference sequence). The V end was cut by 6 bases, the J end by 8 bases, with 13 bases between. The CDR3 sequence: CASSARIGEAFF. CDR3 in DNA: TGTGCCAGTAGCGCCCGAATCGGGGAAGCTTTCTTT. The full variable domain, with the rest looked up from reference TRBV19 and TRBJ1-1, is DGGITQSPKYLFRKEGQNVTLSCEQNLNHDAMYWYRQDPGQGLRLIYYSQIVNDFQKGDIAEGYSVSREKKESFPLTVTSAQKNPTAFYLCASSARIGEAFFGQGTRLTVV.

Here the CDR3 DNA reads TGCAGCGTTGAATGGGACAGGGGTCCAGATACGCAGTATTTT. Translation gives CSVEWDRGPDTQYF. The V and J genes are TRBV29-1 and TRBJ2-3; 10 bases match TRBD1. The germline V gene encodes CDR1 SQVTM and CDR2 ANQGSEA. Losses at the gene ends were 2 bases for V and 4 bases for J; bases not matched to a gene: 3. CDR3 length: 14 amino acids.

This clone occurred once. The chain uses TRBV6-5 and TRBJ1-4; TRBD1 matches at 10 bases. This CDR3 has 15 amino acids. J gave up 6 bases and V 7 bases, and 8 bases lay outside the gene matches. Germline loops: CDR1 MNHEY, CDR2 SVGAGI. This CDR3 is CASTKGGTGDEKLFF. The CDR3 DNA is TGTGCCAGCACCAAGGGGGGGACAGGGGATGAAAAACTGTTTTTT.

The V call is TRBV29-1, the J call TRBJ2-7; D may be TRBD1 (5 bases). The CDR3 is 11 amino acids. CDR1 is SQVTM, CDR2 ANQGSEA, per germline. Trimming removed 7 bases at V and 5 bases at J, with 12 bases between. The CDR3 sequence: CSGNQGNEQYF. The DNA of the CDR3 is TGCAGCGGGAATCAGGGTAACGAGCAGTACTTC.

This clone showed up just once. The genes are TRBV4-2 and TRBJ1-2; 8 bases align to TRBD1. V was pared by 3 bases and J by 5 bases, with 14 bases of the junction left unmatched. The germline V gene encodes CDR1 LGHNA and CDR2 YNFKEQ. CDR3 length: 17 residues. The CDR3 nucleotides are TGTGCCAGCAGCCATAGACAGGGGCAATACGTTACTTATGGCTACACCTTC. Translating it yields CASSHRQGQYVTYGYTF.

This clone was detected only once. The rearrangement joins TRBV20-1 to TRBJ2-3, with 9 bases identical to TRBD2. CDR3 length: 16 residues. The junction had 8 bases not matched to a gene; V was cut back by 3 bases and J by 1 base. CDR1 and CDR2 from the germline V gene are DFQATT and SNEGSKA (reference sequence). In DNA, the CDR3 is TGCAGTGCTAGTTACTCCGGCGGGGGGGGCACAGATACGCAGTATTTT. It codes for CSASYSGGGGTDTQYF.

CDR3 bases: TGTGCCAGCTCACCACCTATCAATAGGACAGGGGGAACTACCGGGGAGCTGTTTTTT. Its translation is CASSPPINRTGGTTGELFF. This chain uses TRBV18 with TRBJ2-2; 10 bases match TRBD1. Germline CDR1 is KGHSH and CDR2 is LQKENI. V shed 0 bases and J 5 bases; nucleotides not matched to a gene: 12. This CDR3 is built from 19 residues.

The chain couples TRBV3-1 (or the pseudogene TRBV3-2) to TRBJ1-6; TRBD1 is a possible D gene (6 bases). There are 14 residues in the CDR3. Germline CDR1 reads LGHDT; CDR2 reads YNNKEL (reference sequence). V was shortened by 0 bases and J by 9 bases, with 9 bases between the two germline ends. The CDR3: CASSQDRGLSPLHF. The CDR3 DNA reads TGTGCCAGCAGCCAAGACAGGGGCCTTTCACCCCTCCACTTT.

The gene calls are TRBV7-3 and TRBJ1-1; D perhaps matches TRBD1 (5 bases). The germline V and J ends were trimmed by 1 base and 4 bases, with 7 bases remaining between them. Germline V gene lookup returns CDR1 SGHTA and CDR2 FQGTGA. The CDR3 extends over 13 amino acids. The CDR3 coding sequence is TGTGCCAGCAGCTTAAATCAGGGCACTGAAGCTTTCTTT. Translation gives CASSLNQGTEAFF.

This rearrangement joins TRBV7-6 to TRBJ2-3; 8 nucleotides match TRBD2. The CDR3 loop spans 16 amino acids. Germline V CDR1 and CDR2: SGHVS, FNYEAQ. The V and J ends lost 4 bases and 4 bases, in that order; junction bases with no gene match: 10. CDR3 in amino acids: CASSSTGGGLADTQYF. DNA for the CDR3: TGTGCCAGCAGCTCAACTGGCGGGGGGCTGGCAGATACGCAGTATTTT.

CDR3: CASSQGTSGTWTQYF. CDR3 DNA: TGCGCCAGCAGCCAAGGGACTAGCGGCACGTGGACCCAGTACTTC. The chain recombines TRBV4-1 with TRBJ2-5, with 10 bases that match TRBD2. The V gene's germline CDR1 is MGHRA and CDR2 YSYEKL. The CDR3 runs 15 residues. V gave up 1 base and J gave up 7 bases; unmatched junction bases: 6.

CDR3 sequence reads: CASSRTGYETQYF. CDR3 nucleotide sequence: TGTGCCAGCAGCAGGACAGGTTACGAGACCCAGTACTTC. This chain connects TRBV2 to TRBJ2-5; 7 bases line up with TRBD1. Germline V gives CDR1 SNHLY, CDR2 FYNNEI. The V gene end was trimmed by 6 bases and the J gene end by 5 bases; junction bases not matched to a gene: 6. There are 13 residues in the CDR3.

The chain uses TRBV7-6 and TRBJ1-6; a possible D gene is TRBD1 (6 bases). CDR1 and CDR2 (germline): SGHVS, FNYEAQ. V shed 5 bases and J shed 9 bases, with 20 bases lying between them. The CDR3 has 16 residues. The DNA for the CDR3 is TGTGCCAGCAGCCCCCGCCGGGGAGGGGGTACTTCACCCCTCCACTTT. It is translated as CASSPRRGGGTSPLHF.

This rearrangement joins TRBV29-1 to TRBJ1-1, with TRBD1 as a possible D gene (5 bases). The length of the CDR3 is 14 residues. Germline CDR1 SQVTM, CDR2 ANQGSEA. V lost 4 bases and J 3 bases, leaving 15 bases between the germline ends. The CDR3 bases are TGCAGCGTTGTGGTCTTGGGGCCGGACACTGAAGCTTTCTTT. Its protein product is CSVVVLGPDTEAFF.

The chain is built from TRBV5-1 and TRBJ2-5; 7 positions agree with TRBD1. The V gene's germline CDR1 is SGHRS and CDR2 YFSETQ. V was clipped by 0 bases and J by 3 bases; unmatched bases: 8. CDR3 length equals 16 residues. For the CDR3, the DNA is TGCGCCAGCAGCTTGGGGTCAATCGACAGGGAAGAGACCCAGTACTTC. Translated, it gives CASSLGSIDREETQYF. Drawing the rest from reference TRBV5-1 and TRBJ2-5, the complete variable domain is KAGVTQTPRYLIKTRGQQVTLSCSPISGHRSVSWYQQTPGQGLQFLFEYFSETQRNKGNFPGRFSGRQFSNSRSEMNVSTLELGDSALYLCASSLGSIDREETQYFGPGTRLLVL.

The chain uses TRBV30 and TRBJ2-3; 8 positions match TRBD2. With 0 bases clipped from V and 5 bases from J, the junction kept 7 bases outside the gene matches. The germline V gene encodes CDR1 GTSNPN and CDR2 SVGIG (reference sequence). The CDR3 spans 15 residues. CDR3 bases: TGTGCCTGGAGTGTTGGACTAGCCCCGGGAGATACGCAGTATTTT. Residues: CAWSVGLAPGDTQYF.

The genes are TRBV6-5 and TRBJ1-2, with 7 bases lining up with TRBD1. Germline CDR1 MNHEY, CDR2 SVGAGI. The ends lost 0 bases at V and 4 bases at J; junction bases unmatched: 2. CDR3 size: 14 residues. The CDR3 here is CASSYSTGFYGYTF. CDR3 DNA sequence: TGTGCCAGCAGTTACTCGACAGGGTTCTATGGCTACACCTTC.

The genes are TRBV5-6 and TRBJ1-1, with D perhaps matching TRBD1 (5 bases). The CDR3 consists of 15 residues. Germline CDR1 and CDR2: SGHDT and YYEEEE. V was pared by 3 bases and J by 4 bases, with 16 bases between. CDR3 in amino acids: CASSYNRIRTTEAFF. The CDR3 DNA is TGTGCCAGCAGCTACAACAGGATACGGACCACTGAAGCTTTCTTT.

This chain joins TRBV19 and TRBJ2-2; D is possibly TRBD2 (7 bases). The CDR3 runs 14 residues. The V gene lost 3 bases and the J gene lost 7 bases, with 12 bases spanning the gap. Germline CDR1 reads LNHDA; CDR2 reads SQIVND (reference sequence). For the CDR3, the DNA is TGTGCCAGTAGTATTCGGGGGGCCGGCGGGGAGCTGTTTTTT. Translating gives CASSIRGAGGELFF.

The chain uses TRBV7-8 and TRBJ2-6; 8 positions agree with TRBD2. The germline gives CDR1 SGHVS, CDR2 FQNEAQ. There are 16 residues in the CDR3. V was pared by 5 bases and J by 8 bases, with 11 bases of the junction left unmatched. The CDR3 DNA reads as TGTGCCAGCAGCCCGCCGGGACTAGTTAAGACCAACGTCCTGACTTTC. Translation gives CASSPPGLVKTNVLTF.

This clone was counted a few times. The CDR3 DNA is TGTGCCAGCAGTGAAGGGGCAGGAGAAGCTTTCTTT. The encoded protein is CASSEGAGEAFF. The V gene is TRBV2, the J gene TRBJ1-1; no firm D call. Germline V gene data show CDR1 as SNHLY and CDR2 as FYNNEI. Trimming took 1 base from V and 8 from J, leaving 8 bases between them. CDR3 size: 12 residues.

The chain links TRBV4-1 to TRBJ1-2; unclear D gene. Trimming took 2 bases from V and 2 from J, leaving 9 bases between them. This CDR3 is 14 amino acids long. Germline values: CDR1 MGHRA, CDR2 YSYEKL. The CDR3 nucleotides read TGCGCCAGCAGCCAAAACCGGGAGAACTATGGCTACACCTTC. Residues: CASSQNRENYGYTF.

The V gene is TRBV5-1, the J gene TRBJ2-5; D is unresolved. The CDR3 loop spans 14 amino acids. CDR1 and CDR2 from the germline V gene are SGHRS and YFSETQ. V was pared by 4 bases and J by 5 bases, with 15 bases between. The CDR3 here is CASSPSQARETQYF. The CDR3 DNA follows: TGCGCCAGCAGCCCCTCCCAGGCCAGGGAGACCCAGTACTTC.